The clone carrying this TCR beta chain was seen a single time. The method was immunoSEQ multiplex PCR; TCRdb's version includes in-frame clones alone and lacks a portion of them. The sample has about 53,000 clones, just under 90% seen once. Looked up from germline, CDR1 is MGHRA and CDR2 is YSYEKL. The CDR3 is 18 amino acids. J lost 2 bases, V lost 1 base, and 11 bases had no gene match. This specimen comes from a study of blood T cell repertoires in COVID-19. The overall study: Samples taken during acute and convalescent COVID-19 were collected in the United States, Italy and Spain.

The sequence came from a man between 45 and 60 years old with acute or convalescent COVID-19. The chain joins TRBV4-1 to TRBJ1-5, with 7 bases that match TRBD1. The sequenced material came from peripheral blood. CDR3 in DNA: TGCGCCAGCAGCCAAGTTAGACAGGGCTTCTCTCGCAATCAGCCCCAGCATTTT. Protein product: CASSQVRQGFSRNQPQHF.